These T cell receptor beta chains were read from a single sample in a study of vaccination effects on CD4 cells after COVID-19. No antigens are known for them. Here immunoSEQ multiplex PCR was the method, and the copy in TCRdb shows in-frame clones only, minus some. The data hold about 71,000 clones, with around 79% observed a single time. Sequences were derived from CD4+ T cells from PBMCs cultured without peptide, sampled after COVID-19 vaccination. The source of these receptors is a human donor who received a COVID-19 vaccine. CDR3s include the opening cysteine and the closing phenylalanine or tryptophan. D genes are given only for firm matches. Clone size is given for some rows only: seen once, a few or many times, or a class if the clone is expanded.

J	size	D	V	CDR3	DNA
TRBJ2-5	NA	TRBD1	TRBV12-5	CASGQGQGGETQYF	TGTGCTAGTGGCCAAGGACAGGGTGGAGAGACCCAGTACTTC
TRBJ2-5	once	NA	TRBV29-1	CSVDRGVLETQYF	TGCAGCGTTGACAGGGGTGTCTTAGAGACCCAGTACTTC
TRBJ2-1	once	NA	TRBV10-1	CASSEAKGTREQFF	TGCGCCAGCAGTGAGGCTAAGGGTACGCGAGAGCAGTTCTTC
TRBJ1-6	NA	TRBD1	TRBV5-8	CASSPGQGQNNSPLHF	TGTGCCAGCAGCCCTGGACAGGGGCAAAATAATTCACCCCTCCACTTT
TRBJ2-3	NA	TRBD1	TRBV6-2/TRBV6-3	CASSYSSRGQARDTQYF	TGTGCCAGCAGTTACTCGAGCAGGGGGCAGGCGAGAGATACGCAGTATTTT
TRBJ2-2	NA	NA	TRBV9	CASSAEYGGLHPGELFF	TGTGCCAGCAGCGCCGAATATGGGGGCCTTCATCCCGGGGAGCTGTTTTTT
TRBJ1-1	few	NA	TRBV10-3	CAISERATNTEAFF	TGTGCCATCAGTGAAAGGGCGACGAACACTGAAGCTTTCTTT
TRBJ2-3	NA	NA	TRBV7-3	CASSKGGRTDTQYF	TGTGCCAGCAGCAAGGGGGGTCGCACAGATACGCAGTATTTT
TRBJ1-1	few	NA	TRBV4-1	CASSQERRGSVNTEAFF	TGCGCCAGCAGCCAAGAAAGGAGGGGCTCGGTGAACACTGAAGCTTTCTTT
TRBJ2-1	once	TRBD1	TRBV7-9	CASSPPGQGYNEQFF	TGTGCCAGCAGCCCCCCGGGACAGGGCTACAATGAGCAGTTCTTC
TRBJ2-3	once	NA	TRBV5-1	CASSFIDSTDTQYF	TGCGCCAGCAGCTTTATAGATAGTACAGATACGCAGTATTTT
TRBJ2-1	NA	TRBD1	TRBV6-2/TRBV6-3	CASSYGPKDRVNNEQFF	TGTGCCAGCAGTTACGGTCCGAAGGACAGGGTTAACAATGAGCAGTTCTTC
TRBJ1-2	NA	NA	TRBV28	CATGSQNYGYTF	TGTGCCACGGGCAGCCAGAACTATGGCTACACCTTC
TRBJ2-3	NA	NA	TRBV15	CATSQEPRALTDTQYF	TGTGCCACCAGCCAAGAGCCGCGGGCCCTCACAGATACGCAGTATTTT
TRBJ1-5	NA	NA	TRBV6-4	CASSLGEGQPQHF	TGTGCCAGCAGTCTAGGGGAGGGTCAGCCCCAGCATTTT
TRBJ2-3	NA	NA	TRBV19	CASSISRYSRSTDTQYF	TGTGCCAGTAGTATAAGTCGGTATTCTCGAAGCACAGATACGCAGTATTTT
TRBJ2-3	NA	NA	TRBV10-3	CATGDIGTDTQYF	TGTGCCACCGGGGACATCGGCACAGATACGCAGTATTTT
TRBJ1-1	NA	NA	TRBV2	CATSGLMNTEAFF	TGTGCCACTTCGGGACTTATGAACACTGAAGCTTTCTTT
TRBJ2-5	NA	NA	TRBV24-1	CATGRGLQETQYF	TGTGCCACCGGGCGGGGCCTACAAGAGACCCAGTACTTC
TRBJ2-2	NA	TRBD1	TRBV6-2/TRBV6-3	CASSDRDRGQTGELFF	TGTGCCAGCAGCGATAGGGACAGGGGGCAGACCGGGGAGCTGTTTTTT
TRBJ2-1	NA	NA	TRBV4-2	CASSQDTAGTNEQFF	TGTGCCAGCAGCCAAGATACAGCGGGCACAAATGAGCAGTTCTTC
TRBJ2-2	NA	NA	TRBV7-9	CASSLVLTNTGELFF	TGTGCCAGCAGCTTAGTCCTGACGAACACCGGGGAGCTGTTTTTT
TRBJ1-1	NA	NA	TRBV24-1	CATRKGPMNTEAFF	TGTGCCACCAGGAAGGGACCTATGAACACTGAAGCTTTCTTT
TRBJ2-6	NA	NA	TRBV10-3	CAISESGANVLTF	TGTGCCATCAGTGAGTCCGGGGCCAACGTCCTGACTTTC
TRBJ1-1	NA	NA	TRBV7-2	CASSLGRLGAVTEAFF	TGTGCCAGCAGCTTAGGGAGGCTGGGGGCGGTCACTGAAGCTTTCTTT
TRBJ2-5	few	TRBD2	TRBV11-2	CASSPSGGEETQYF	TGTGCCAGCAGCCCTAGCGGGGGGGAGGAGACCCAGTACTTC
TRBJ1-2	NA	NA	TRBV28	CASSFTRTVGSGYTF	TGTGCCAGCAGTTTCACTAGGACGGTGGGTAGTGGCTACACCTTC
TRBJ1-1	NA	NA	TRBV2	CASTPRRQNTEAFF	TGTGCCAGCACCCCGCGCAGGCAGAACACTGAAGCTTTCTTT
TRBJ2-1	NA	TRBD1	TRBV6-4	CASSEVRDRGDNEQFF	TGTGCCAGCAGTGAAGTCCGGGACAGGGGGGACAATGAGCAGTTCTTC
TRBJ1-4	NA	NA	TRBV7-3	CARDGRRTGEEKLFF	TGTGCCAGGGACGGGCGGCGGACGGGAGAGGAAAAACTGTTTTTT
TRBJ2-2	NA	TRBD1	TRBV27	CASSPLGTGRTGELFF	TGTGCCAGCAGTCCCCTGGGGACAGGTCGAACCGGGGAGCTGTTTTTT
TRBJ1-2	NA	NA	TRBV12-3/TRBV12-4	CASSLAGIGGYTF	TGTGCCAGCAGTTTAGCGGGGATTGGGGGCTACACCTTC
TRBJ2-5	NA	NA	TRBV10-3	CAISESGTQETQYF	TGTGCCATCAGTGAGTCCGGCACGCAAGAGACCCAGTACTTC
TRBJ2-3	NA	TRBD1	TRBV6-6	CASSLRQGARDTQYF	TGTGCCAGCAGTCTCCGACAGGGGGCCAGGGATACGCAGTATTTT
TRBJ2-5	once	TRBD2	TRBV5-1	CASSLWTSGGAKETQYF	TGCGCCAGCAGCCTATGGACTAGCGGGGGGGCCAAGGAGACCCAGTACTTC